The clone carrying this TCR beta chain has ten or more counts. Antigen unknown. With 5 bases clipped from V and 6 bases from J, the junction kept 16 bases outside the gene matches. This CDR3 contains 16 residues. Per germline, CDR1 SGHTA and CDR2 FQGNSA. This entry comes from a study of T cells in Graves' hyperthyroidism and ophthalmopathy. Study-wide points: The blood repertoire included most of the expanded thyroid clonotypes above 0.001.

Amplification of TCR beta CDR3 regions was performed using RNA transcripts as template. The HTBI primer set drove a first-round RT-PCR of the TCR CDR3. TCRdb used MiXCR to reprocess the multiplex PCR reads, holding one entry per CDR3 protein. This table has 750,000 to 950,000 distinct CDR3 sequences, around 38% appearing once. V and J are TRBV7-2 and TRBJ2-7; 7 positions agree with TRBD1. The source material was blood. The sequence was collected from a man aged 18 to 29 with Graves' hyperthyroidism. CDR3 nucleotides: TGTGCCAGCAGCCCCGAGGGGGCCCTAGGTACGGGCGAGCAGTACTTC. It translates to CASSPEGALGTGEQYF.